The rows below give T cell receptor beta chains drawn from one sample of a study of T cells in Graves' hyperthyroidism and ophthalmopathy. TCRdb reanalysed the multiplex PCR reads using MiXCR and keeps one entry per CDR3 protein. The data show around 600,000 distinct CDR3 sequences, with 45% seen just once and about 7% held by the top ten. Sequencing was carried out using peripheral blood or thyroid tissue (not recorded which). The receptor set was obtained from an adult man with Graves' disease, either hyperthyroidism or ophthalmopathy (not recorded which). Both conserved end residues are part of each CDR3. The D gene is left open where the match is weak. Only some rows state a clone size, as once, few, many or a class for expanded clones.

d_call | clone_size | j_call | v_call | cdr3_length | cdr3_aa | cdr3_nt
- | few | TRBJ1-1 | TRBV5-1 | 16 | CASSLEGGRVNTEAFF | TGCGCCAGCAGCTTGGAGGGTGGCAGGGTGAACACTGAAGCTTTCTTT
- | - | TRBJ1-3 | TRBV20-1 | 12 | CSARVPVNTIYF | TGCAGTGCTAGAGTTCCGGTGAACACCATATATTTT
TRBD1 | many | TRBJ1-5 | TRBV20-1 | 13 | CSASRQGNQPQHF | TGCAGTGCTAGTAGACAGGGGAATCAGCCCCAGCATTTT
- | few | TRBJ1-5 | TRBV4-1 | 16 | CASSQPGTFSNQPQHF | TGCGCCAGCAGCCAGCCCGGGACTTTTAGCAATCAGCCCCAGCATTTT
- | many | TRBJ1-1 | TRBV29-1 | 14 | CSVSSGLLVTEAFF | TGCAGCGTTAGTTCGGGACTCCTGGTCACTGAAGCTTTCTTT
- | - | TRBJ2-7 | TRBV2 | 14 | CASSEGREHYEQYF | TGTGCCAGCAGTGAAGGCAGGGAGCACTACGAGCAGTACTTC
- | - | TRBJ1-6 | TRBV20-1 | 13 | CSAELGIDSPLHF | TGCAGTGCTGAATTGGGGATCGATTCACCCCTCCACTTT
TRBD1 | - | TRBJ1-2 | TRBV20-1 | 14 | CSAREDRGAYGYTF | TGCAGTGCTAGAGAAGACAGGGGGGCCTATGGCTACACCTTC
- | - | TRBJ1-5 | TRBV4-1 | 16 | CASSQAGRVGNQPQHF | TGCGCCAGCAGCCAAGCGGGGAGGGTAGGCAATCAGCCCCAGCATTTT
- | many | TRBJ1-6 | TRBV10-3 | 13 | CAISQDRGSPLHF | TGTGCCATCAGTCAGGACCGAGGGTCACCCCTCCACTTT
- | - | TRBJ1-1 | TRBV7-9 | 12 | CASSLVSREDFF | TGTGCCAGCAGCTTAGTGTCCCGGGAGGATTTCTTT
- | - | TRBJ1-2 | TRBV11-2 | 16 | CASSLDGDKDNYGYTF | TGTGCCAGCAGCTTAGACGGAGACAAGGATAACTATGGCTACACCTTC
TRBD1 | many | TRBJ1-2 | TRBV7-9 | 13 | CASRSGTAYGYTF | TGTGCCAGCAGATCCGGGACAGCCTATGGCTACACCTTC
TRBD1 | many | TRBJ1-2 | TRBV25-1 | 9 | CAATGGRNF | TGTGCCGCGACAGGGGGTAGAAACTTC
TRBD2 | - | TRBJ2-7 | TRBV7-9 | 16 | CASSSSRSGGTYEQYF | TGTGCCAGCAGCTCCTCCCGGAGCGGGGGAACCTACGAGCAGTACTTC
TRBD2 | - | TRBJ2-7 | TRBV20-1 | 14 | CSATFSGASVEQYF | TGCAGTGCTACCTTCAGCGGGGCGTCGGTCGAGCAGTACTTC
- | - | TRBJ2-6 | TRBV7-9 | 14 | CAVQHTSGANVLTF | TGTGCCGTCCAACACACCTCTGGGGCCAACGTCCTGACTTTC
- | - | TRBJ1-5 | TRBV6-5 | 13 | CASSFFEGQPQHF | TGTGCCAGCAGTTTTTTTGAGGGTCAGCCCCAGCATTTT
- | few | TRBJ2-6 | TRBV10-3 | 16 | CASSEGTHPGANVLTF | TGTGCCAGCAGTGAGGGGACTCACCCTGGGGCCAACGTCCTAACTTTC
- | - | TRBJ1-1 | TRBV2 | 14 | CASSYSEVGTEAFF | TGTGCCAGCAGTTACTCGGAGGTGGGCACTGAAGCTTTCTTT
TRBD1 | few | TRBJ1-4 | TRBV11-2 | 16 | CASSLMGDRVNEKLFF | TGTGCCAGCTCCCTCATGGGGGACAGGGTTAATGAAAAACTGTTTTTT
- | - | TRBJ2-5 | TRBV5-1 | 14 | CASTSTGVQETQYF | TGCGCCAGCACCTCCACAGGCGTCCAAGAGACCCAGTACTTC
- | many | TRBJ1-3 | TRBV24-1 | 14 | CATSAAGTGNTIYF | TGTGCCACCAGTGCGGCAGGGACTGGAAACACCATATATTTT
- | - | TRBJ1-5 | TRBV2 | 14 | CASRDITENQPQHF | TGTGCCAGCAGAGATATAACAGAGAATCAGCCCCAGCATTTT
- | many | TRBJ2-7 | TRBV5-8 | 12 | CASSRLESEQYF | TGTGCCAGCAGCCGACTAGAATCCGAGCAGTACTTC
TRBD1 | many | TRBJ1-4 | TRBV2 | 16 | CASSPDRGSANEKLFF | TGTGCCAGCAGTCCGGACAGGGGAAGTGCTAATGAAAAACTGTTTTTT
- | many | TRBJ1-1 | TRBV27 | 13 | CASSLLGVTEAFF | TGTGCCAGCAGTTTACTCGGGGTCACTGAAGCTTTCTTT
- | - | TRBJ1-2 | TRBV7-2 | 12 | CASSSRIYGYTF | TGTGCCAGCAGCTCCAGAATCTATGGCTACACCTTC
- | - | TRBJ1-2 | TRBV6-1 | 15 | CASSEWGARGYGYTF | TGTGCCAGCAGTGAATGGGGGGCGCGCGGTTATGGCTACACCTTC
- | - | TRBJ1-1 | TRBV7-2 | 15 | CASSFEGGGGTEAFF | TGTGCCAGCAGCTTTGAGGGAGGGGGTGGTACTGAAGCTTTCTTT
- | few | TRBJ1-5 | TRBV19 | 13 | CASIGTRDQPQHF | TGTGCCAGTATTGGGACCAGAGATCAGCCCCAGCATTTT
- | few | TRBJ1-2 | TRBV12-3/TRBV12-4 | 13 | CASSFKKGSGYTF | TGTGCCAGCAGTTTTAAAAAAGGGTCTGGCTACACCTTC
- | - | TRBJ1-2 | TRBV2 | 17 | CASSTSPTWEESYGYTF | TGTGCCAGCAGCACATCCCCCACTTGGGAGGAGAGCTATGGCTACACCTTC
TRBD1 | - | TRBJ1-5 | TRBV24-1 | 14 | CATSETGYTQPQHF | TGTGCCACCAGTGAGACAGGGTACACTCAGCCCCAGCATTTT
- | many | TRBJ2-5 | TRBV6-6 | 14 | CASSYGGPLETQYF | TGTGCCAGCAGTTACGGAGGGCCGCTCGAGACCCAGTACTTC
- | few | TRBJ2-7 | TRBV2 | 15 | CASSPTSKLSYEQYF | TGTGCCAGCAGTCCGACATCCAAGCTCTCCTACGAGCAGTACTTC
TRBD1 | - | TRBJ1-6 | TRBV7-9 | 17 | CASSFRDRGNKNSPLHF | TGTGCCAGCAGCTTCCGGGACAGGGGAAACAAGAATTCACCCCTCCACTTT
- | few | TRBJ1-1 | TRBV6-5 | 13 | CASIEEGRTEAFF | TGTGCCAGCATCGAGGAGGGGAGGACTGAAGCTTTCTTT
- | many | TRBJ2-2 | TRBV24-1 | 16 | CATSDLGQLNTGELFF | TGTGCCACCAGTGATTTGGGCCAGTTAAACACCGGGGAGCTGTTTTTT
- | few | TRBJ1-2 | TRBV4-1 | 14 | CASSQDGEWYGYTF | TGCGCCAGCAGCCAAGATGGGGAATGGTATGGCTACACCTTC
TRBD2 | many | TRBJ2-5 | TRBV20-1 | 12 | CSARGLADDQYF | TGCAGTGCTAGGGGACTAGCGGACGACCAGTACTTC
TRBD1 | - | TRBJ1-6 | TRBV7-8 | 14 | CASSESRGRSPLHF | TGTGCCAGCAGTGAGAGCAGGGGGCGTTCACCCCTCCACTTT
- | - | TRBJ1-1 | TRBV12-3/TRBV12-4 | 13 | CASSQPGITEAFF | TGTGCCAGCAGTCAACCGGGGATCACTGAAGCTTTCTTT
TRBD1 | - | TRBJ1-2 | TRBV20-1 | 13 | CSAKSDRVYGYTF | TGCAGTGCTAAGAGCGACAGGGTTTATGGCTACACCTTC
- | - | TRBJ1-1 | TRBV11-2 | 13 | CASSVRSGTEAFF | TGTGCCAGCAGCGTAAGATCGGGCACTGAAGCTTTCTTT
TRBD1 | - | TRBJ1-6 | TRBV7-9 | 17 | CASSQKMPGQGESPLHF | TGTGCCAGCAGCCAAAAAATGCCGGGACAGGGGGAATCACCCCTCCACTTT
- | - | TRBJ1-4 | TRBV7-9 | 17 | CASSLFQGRIEDEKLFF | TGTGCCAGCAGCTTATTCCAGGGACGGATCGAAGATGAAAAACTGTTTTTT
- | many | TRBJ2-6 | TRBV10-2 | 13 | CASLGSGANVLTF | TGCGCCAGCCTGGGCTCTGGGGCCAACGTCCTGACTTTC
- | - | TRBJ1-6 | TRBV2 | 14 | CASTNRAGNSPLHF | TGTGCCAGCACCAACAGGGCAGGGAATTCACCCCTCCACTTT
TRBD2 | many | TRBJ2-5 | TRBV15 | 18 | CATSRDRGLAGPQETQYF | TGTGCCACCAGCAGGGATCGGGGGCTAGCGGGTCCCCAAGAGACCCAGTACTTC
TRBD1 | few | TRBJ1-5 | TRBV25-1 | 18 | CASSGRDRVIGSNQPQHF | TGTGCCAGCAGTGGCCGGGACAGGGTCATCGGTAGCAATCAGCCCCAGCATTTT
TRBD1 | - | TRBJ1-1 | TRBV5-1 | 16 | CASSLPWDRGQTEAFF | TGCGCCAGCAGCTTGCCTTGGGACAGGGGGCAAACTGAAGCTTTCTTT